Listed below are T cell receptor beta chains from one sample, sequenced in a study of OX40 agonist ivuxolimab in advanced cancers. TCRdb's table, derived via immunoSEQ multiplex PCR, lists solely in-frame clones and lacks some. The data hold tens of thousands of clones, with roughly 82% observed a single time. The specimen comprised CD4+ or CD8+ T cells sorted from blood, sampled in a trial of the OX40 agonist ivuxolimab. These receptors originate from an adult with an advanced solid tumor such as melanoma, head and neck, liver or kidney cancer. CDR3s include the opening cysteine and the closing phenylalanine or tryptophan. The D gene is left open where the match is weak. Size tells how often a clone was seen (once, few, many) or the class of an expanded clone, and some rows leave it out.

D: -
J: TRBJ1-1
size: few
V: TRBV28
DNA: TGTGCCAGCAGTCCCGAACGATTAATGAAAGTGAACACTGAAGCTTTCTTT
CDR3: CASSPERLMKVNTEAFF

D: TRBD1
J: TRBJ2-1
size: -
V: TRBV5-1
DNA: TGCGCCAGCAGGCAAGGACAGGGAACATACGTCTATGAGCAGTTCTTC
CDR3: CASRQGQGTYVYEQFF

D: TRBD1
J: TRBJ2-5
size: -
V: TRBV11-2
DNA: TGTGCCAGCAGCTTAAGGACAGGGCGCTCCGAAAGAGAGACCCAGTACTTC
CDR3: CASSLRTGRSERETQYF

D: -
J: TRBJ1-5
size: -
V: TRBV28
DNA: TGTGCCAGTAGAGAAACAGGGTCGGGCAATCAGCCCCAGCATTTT
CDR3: CASRETGSGNQPQHF

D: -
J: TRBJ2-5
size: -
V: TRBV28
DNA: TGTGCCAGCAGTTTACTTCCAAAAGAGACCCAGTACTTC
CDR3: CASSLLPKETQYF

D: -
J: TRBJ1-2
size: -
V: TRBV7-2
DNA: TGTGCCAGCAGCTTAGTATATGGCGTTGGGGGGGAAGGATATGGCTACACCTTC
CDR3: CASSLVYGVGGEGYGYTF

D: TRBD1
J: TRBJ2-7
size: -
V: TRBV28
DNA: TGTGCCAGCAGTTTATCCCAGGGGGTGCAGTACTTC
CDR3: CASSLSQGVQYF

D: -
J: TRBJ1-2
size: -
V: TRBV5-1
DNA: TGCGCCAGCAGCTTGGCTCCCGATCAAATCTATGGCTACACCTTC
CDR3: CASSLAPDQIYGYTF

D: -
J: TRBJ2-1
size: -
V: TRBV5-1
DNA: TGCGCCAGCAGCTATGACAAGGCCTCGACGGGCAATGAGCAGTTCTTC
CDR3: CASSYDKASTGNEQFF

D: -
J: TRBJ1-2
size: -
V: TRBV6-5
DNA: TGTGCCAGCAGCCAGAGGGGGATTTATGGCTACACCTTC
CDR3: CASSQRGIYGYTF